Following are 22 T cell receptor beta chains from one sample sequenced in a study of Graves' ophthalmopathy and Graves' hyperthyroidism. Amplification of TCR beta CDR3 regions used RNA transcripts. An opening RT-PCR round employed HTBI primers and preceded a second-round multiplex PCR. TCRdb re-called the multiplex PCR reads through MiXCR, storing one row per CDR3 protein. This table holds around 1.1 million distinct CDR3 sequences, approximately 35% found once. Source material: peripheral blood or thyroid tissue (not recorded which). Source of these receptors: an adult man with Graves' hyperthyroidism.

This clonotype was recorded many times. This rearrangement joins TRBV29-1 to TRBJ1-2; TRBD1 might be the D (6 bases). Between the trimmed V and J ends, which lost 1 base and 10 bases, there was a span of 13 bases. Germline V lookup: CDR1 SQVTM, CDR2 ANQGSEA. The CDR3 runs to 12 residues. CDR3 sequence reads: CSVEGGAAHYTF. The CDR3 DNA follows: TGCAGCGTTGAAGGGGGGGCAGCCCACTACACCTTC.

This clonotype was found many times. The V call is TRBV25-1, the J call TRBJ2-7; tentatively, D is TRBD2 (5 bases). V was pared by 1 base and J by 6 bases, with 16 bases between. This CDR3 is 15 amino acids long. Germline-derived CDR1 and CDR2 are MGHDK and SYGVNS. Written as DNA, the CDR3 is TGTGCCAGCAGTGAATTTTTCGGGGTGTCAAGCGAGCAGTACTTC. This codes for CASSEFFGVSSEQYF.

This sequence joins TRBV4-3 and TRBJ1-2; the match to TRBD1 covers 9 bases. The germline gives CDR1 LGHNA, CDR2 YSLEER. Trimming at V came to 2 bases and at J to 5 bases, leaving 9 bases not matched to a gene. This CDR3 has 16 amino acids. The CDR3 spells CASSQFTGGAAYGYTF. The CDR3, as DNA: TGCGCCAGCAGCCAATTTACAGGGGGCGCGGCGTATGGCTACACCTTC.

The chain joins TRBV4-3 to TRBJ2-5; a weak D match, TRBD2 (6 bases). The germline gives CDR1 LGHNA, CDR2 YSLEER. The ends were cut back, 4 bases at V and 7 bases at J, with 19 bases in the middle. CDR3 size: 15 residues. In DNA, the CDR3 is TGCGCCAGCAGCCGAGATCTGGGGGGATTGTCGACCCAGTACTTC. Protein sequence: CASSRDLGGLSTQYF.

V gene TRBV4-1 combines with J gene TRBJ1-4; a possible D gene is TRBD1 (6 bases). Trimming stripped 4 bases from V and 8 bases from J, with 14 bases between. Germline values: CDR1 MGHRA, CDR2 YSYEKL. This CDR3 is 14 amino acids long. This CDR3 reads CASSLHREGEKLFF. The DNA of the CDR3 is TGCGCCAGCAGCCTCCACAGGGAAGGGGAAAAACTGTTTTTT.

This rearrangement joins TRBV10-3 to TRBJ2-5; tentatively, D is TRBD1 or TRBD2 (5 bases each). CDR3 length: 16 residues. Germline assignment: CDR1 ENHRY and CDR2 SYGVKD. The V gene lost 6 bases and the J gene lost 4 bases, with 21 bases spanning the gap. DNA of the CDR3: TGTGCCATCAGCGACCTAAGGGGACCCCGGGGAGAGACCCAGTACTTC. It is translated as CAISDLRGPRGETQYF.

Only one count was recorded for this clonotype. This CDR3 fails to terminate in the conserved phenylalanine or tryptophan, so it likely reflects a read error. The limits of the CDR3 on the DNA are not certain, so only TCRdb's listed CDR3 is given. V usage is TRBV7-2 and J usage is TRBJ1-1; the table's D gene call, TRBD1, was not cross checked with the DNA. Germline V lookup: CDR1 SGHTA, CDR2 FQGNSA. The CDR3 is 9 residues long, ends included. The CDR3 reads CASTRDSNS.

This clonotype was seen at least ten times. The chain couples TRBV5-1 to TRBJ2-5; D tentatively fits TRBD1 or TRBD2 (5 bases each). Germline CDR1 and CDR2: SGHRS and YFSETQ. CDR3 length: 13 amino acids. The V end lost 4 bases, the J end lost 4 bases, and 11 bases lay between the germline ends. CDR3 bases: TGCGCCAGCAGCGGCGGTGGGACAGAGACCCAGTACTTC. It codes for CASSGGGTETQYF.

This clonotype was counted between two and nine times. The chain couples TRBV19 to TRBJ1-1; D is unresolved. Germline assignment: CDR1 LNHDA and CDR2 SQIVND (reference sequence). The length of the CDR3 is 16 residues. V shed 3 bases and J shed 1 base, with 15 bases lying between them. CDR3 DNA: TGTGCCAGTAGTATTCTATCACAGCCTAAGAACACTGAAGCTTTCTTT. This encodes CASSILSQPKNTEAFF.

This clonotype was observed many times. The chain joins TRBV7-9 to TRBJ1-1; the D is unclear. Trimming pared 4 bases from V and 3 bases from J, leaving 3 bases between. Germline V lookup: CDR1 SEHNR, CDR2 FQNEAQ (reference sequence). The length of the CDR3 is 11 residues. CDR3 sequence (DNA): TGTGCCAGCAGCTACGACACTGAAGCTTTCTTT. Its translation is CASSYDTEAFF. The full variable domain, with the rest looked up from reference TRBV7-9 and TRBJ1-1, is DTGVSQNPRHKITKRGQNVTFRCDPISEHNRLYWYRQTLGQGPEFLTYFQNEAQLEKSRLLSDRFSAERPKGSFSTLEIQRTEQGDSAMYLCASSYDTEAFFGQGTRLTVV.

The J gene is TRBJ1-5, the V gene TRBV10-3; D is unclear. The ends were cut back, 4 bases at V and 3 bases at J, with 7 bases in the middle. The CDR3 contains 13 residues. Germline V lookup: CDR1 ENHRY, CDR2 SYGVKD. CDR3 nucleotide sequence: TGTGCCATCAGTGGTCAGTACAATCAGCCCCAGCATTTT. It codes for CAISGQYNQPQHF.

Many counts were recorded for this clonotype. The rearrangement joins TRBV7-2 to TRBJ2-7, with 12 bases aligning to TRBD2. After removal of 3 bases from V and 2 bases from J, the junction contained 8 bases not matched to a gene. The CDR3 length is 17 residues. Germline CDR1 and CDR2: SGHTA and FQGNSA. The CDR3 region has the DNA TGTGCCAGCAGCTTTCCTAGCGGGGGGGCCCGCACCTACGAGCAGTACTTC. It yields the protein CASSFPSGGARTYEQYF.

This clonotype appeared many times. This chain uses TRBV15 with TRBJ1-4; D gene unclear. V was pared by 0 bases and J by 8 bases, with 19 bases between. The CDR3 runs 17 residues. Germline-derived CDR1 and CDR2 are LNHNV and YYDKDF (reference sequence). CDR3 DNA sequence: TGTGCCACCAGCAGAGATCCAGTGAACCTGTTTTTCGAAAAACTGTTTTTT. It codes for CATSRDPVNLFFEKLFF.

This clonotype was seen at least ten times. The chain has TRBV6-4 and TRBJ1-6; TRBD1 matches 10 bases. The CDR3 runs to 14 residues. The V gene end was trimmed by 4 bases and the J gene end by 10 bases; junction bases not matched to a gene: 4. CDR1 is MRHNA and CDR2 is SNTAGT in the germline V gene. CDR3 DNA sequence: TGTGCCAGCAGTGCAACGGGACAGGGGTCACCCCTCCACTTT. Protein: CASSATGQGSPLHF.

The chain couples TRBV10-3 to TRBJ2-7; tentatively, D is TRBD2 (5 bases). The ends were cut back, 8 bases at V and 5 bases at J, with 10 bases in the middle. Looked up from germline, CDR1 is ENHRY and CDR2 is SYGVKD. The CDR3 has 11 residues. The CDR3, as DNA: TGTGCCATCCGAGAGGGAAACGAGCAGTACTTC. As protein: CAIREGNEQYF.

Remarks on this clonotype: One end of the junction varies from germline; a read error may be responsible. In DNA form, the CDR3 reads TGTGCCAGCAGCCAAGCCGGCAGGCTTCCCGAAGCTTTCTTT. Protein: CASSQAGRLPEAFF. The chain links TRBV4-1 to TRBJ1-1; D unresolved. Germline assignment: CDR1 MGHRA and CDR2 YSYEKL. CDR3 length equals 14 residues.

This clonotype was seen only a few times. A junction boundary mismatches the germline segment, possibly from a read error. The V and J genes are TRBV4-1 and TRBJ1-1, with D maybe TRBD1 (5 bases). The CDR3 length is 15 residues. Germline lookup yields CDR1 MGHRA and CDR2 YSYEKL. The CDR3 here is CASSQFEGLNTEAFF. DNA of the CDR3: TGTGCCAGCAGCCAATTCGAGGGGCTGAACACTGAAGCTTTCTTT.

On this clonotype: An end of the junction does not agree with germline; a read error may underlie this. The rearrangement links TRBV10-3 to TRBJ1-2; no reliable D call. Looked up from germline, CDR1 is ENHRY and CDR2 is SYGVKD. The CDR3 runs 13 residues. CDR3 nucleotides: TGTGCCAGCAGTTACCTCCGTTCTAAGGGCTACACCTTC. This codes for CASSYLRSKGYTF.

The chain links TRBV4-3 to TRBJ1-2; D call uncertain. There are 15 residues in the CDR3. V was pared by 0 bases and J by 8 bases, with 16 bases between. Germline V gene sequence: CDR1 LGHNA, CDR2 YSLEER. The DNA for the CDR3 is TGCGCCAGCAGCCAAGAGGTGTCCCGGGGTCGAGGCTACACCTTC. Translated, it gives CASSQEVSRGRGYTF.

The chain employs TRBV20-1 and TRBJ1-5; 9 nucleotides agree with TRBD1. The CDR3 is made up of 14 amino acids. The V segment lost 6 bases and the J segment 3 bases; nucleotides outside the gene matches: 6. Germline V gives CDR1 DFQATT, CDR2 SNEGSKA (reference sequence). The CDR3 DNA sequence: TGCAGTGCCCGGACAGGGGACAACAATCAGCCCCAGCATTTT. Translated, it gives CSARTGDNNQPQHF.

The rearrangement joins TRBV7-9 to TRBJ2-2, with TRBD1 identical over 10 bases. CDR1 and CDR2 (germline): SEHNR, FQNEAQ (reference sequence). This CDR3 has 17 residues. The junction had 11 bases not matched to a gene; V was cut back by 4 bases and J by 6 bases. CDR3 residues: CASSSDETGGRAGELFF. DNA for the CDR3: TGTGCCAGCAGCTCCGATGAGACAGGGGGCAGGGCCGGGGAGCTGTTTTTT.

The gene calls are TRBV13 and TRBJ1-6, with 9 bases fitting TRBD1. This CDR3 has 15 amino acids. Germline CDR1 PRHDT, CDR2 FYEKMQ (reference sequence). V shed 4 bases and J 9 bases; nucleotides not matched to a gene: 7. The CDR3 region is CASSSQGAGRSPLHF. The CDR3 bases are TGTGCCAGCAGCTCACAGGGGGCGGGTCGTTCACCCCTCCACTTT.